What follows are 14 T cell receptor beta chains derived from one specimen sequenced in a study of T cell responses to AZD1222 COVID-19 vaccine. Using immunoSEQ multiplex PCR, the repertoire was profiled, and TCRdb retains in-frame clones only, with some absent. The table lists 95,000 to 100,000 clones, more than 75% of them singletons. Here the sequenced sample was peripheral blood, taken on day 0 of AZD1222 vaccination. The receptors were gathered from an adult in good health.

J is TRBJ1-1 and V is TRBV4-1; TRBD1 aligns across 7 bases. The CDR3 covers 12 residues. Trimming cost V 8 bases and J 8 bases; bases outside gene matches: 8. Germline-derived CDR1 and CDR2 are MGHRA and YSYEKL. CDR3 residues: CASATRGVEAFF. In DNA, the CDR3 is TGCGCCAGCGCAACCAGGGGGGTCGAAGCTTTCTTT.

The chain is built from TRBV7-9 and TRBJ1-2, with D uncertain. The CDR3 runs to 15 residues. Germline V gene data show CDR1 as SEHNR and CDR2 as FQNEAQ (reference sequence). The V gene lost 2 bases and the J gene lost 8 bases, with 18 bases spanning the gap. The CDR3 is CASSLLNLRAPGYTF. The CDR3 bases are TGTGCCAGCAGCTTATTAAACTTGCGGGCCCCCGGCTACACCTTC. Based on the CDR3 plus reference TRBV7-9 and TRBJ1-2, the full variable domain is DTGVSQNPRHKITKRGQNVTFRCDPISEHNRLYWYRQTLGQGPEFLTYFQNEAQLEKSRLLSDRFSAERPKGSFSTLEIQRTEQGDSAMYLCASSLLNLRAPGYTFGSGTRLTVV.

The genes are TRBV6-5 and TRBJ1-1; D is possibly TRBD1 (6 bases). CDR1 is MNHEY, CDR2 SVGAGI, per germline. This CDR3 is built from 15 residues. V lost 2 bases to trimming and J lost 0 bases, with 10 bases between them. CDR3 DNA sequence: TGTGCCAGCAGTTACGTAGGGGGGATGAACACTGAAGCTTTCTTT. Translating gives CASSYVGGMNTEAFF.

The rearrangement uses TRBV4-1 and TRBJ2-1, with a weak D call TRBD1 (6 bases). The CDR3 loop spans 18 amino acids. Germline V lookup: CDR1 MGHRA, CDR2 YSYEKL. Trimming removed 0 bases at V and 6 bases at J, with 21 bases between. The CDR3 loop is CASSQDPLGTLVSNEQFF. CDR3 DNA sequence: TGCGCCAGCAGCCAAGACCCCTTGGGGACATTGGTGTCCAATGAGCAGTTCTTC.

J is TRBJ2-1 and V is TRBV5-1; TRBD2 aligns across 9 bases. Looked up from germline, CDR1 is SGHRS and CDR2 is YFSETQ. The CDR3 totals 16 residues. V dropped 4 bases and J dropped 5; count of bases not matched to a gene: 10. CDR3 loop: CASSTFTGLANNEQFF. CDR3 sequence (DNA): TGCGCCAGCAGCACATTCACGGGACTAGCAAACAATGAGCAGTTCTTC.

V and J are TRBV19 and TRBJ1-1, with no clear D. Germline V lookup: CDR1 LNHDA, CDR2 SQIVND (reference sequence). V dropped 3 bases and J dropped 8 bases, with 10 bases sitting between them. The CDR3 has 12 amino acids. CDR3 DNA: TGTGCCAGTAGTATCCGGGGTAGGGAAGCTTTCTTT. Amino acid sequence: CASSIRGREAFF.

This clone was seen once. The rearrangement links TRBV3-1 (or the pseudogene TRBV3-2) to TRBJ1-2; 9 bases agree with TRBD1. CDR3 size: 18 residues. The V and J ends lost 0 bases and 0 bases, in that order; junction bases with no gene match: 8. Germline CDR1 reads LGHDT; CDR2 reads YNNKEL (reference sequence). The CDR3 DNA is TGTGCCAGCAGCCAAGATCAGTCTAGGACAGGGGCTAACTATGGCTACACCTTC. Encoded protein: CASSQDQSRTGANYGYTF.

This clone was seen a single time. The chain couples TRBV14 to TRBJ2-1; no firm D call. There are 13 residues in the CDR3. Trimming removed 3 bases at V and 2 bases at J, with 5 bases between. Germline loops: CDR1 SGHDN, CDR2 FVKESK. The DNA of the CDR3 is TGTGCCAGCAGCCAGCGGACCTACAATGAGCAGTTCTTC. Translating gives CASSQRTYNEQFF.

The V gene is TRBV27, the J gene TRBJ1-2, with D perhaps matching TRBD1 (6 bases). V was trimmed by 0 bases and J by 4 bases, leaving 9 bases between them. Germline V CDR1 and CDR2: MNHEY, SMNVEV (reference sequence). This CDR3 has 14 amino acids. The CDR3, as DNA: TGTGCCAGCAGTTTATCGACGGGGGCCTATGGCTACACCTTC. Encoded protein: CASSLSTGAYGYTF.

The CDR3 DNA sequence: TGTGCCAGCAGACCTCCGGGACAACAGAACACTGAAGCTTTCTTT. This codes for CASRPPGQQNTEAFF. This sequence joins TRBV28 and TRBJ1-1; weak D call: TRBD1 (6 bases). Germline loops: CDR1 MDHEN, CDR2 SYDVKM. The CDR3 is 15 amino acids. Trimming pared 6 bases from V and 1 base from J, leaving 15 bases between.

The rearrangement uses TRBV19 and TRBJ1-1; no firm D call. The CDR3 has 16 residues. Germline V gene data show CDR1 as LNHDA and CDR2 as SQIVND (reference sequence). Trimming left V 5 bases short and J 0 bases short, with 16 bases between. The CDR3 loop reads CASSARSGNMNTEAFF. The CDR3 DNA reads TGTGCCAGTAGTGCCCGTAGTGGGAACATGAACACTGAAGCTTTCTTT.

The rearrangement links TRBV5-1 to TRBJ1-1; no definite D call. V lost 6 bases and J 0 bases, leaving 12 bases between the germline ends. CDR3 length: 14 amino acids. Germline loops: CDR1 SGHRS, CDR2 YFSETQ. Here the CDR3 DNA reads TGCGCCAGCAAGCCCGGCGGACTGAACACTGAAGCTTTCTTT. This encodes CASKPGGLNTEAFF.

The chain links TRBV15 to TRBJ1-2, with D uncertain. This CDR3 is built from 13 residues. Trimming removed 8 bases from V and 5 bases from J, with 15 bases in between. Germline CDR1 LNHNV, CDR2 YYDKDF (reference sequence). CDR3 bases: TGTGCCACCGAACACGGAGACAATTATGGCTACACCTTC. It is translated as CATEHGDNYGYTF.

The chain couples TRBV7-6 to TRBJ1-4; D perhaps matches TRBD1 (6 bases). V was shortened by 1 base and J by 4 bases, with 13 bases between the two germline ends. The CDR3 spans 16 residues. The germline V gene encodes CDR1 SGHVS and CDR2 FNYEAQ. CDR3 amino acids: CASSLGFRGLNEKLFF. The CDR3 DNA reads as TGTGCCAGCAGCTTAGGGTTCAGGGGTCTTAATGAAAAACTGTTTTTT. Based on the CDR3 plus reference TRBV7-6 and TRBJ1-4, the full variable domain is GAGVSQSPRYKVTKRGQDVALRCDPISGHVSLYWYRQALGQGPEFLTYFNYEAQQDKSGLPNDRFSAERPEGSISTLTIQRTEQRDSAMYRCASSLGFRGLNEKLFFGSGTQLSVL.